This T cell receptor beta chain derives from a study of blood T cell repertoires in COVID-19. This clone was observed a few times. Data came from immunoSEQ multiplex PCR; TCRdb stores just in-frame clones and leaves some out. The table has 85,000 to 100,000 clones, around nine tenths seen once. Germline V gene lookup returns CDR1 SNHLY and CDR2 FYNNEI. Trimming cost V 10 bases and J 1 base, with 10 bases left between them. This CDR3 contains 12 residues. The receptor was derived from a man aged 50 to 60 with COVID-19, enrolled during active disease. The source material was peripheral blood. The chain employs TRBV2 and TRBJ1-2, with D unclear. This chain's CDR3 is CATRGDNYGYTF. In DNA, the CDR3 is TGTGCCACCCGCGGGGATAACTATGGCTACACCTTC. Drawing the rest from reference TRBV2 and TRBJ1-2, the complete variable domain is EPEVTQTPSHQVTQMGQEVILRCVPISNHLYFYWYRQILGQKVEFLVSFYNNEISEKSEIFDDQFSVERPDGSNFTLKIRSTKLEDSAMYFCATRGDNYGYTFGSGTRLTVV.